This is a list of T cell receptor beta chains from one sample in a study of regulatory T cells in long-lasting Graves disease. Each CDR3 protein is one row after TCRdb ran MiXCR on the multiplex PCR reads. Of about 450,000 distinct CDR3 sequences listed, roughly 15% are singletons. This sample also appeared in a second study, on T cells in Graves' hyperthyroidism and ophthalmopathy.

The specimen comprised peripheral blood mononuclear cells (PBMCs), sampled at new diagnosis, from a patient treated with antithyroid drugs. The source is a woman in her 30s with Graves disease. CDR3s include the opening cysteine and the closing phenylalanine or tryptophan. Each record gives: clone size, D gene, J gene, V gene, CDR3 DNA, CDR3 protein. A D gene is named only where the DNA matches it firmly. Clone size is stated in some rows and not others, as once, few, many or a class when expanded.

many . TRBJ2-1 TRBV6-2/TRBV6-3 TGTGCCAGCAGTTACTGGTTCGAGGAAGAGGGTACCTACAATGAGCAGTTCTTC CASSYWFEEEGTYNEQFF
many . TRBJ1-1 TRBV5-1 TGCGCCAGCAGTCCGTCGGGGCCGGAAGTCACTGAAGCTTTCTTT CASSPSGPEVTEAFF
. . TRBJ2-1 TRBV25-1 TGTGCCAGCAGTGAAAAAGTAGGGGCCTACAATGAGCAGTTCTTC CASSEKVGAYNEQFF
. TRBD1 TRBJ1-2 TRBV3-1 TGTGCCAGCAGCCGGACAGGGGGGACCCCCACTGGTGGCTACACCTTC CASSRTGGTPTGGYTF
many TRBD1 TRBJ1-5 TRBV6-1 TGTGCCAGCAGTGCCCGGACAGGGATGAAAAATCAGCCCCAGCATTTT CASSARTGMKNQPQHF
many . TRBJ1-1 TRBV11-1 TGTGCCAGCAGCTTACACGGACCGAACACTGAAGCTTTCTTT CASSLHGPNTEAFF
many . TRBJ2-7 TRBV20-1 TGCAGTGCTGTCCCCTCTCAACTAGGCTCCGAGCAGTACTTC CSAVPSQLGSEQYF
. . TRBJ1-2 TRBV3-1 TGTGCCAGCAGCCAAGTTGTTGCCTATGGCTACACCTTC CASSQVVAYGYTF
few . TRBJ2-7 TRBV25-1 TGTGCCAGCAGTAGTTGGAACAGGACCTACGAGCAGTACTTC CASSSWNRTYEQYF
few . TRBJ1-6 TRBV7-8 TGTGCCAGCAGCTTACCCACTAGGGATTCACCCCTCCACTTT CASSLPTRDSPLHF
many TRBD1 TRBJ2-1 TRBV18 TGTGCCAGCTCACCCGTCCCGGGACAGGGCAGTGAGCAGTTCTTC CASSPVPGQGSEQFF
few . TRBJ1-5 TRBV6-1 TGTGCCAGCAGCGACAATCGACAGCCCCAGCATTTT CASSDNRQPQHF
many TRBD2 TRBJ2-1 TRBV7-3 TGTGCCAGCAGCTCGGGACTAGCGGGAGCACCGGAGCAGTTCTTC CASSSGLAGAPEQFF
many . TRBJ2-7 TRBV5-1 TGCGCCAGCAGTCAATCTAGCTCCTACGAGCAGTACTTC CASSQSSSYEQYF
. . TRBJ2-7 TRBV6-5 TGTGCCAGCAGTTACGGCTTCACCTACGAGCAGTACTTC CASSYGFTYEQYF
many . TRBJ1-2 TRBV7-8 TGTGCCAGCAGCTTCCAGAGGGCCGTTTTTAACTATGGCTACACCTTC CASSFQRAVFNYGYTF
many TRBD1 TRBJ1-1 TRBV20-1 TGCAGTGCTCCACCCGCCGGGACAGGGGTCACTGAAGCTTTCTTT CSAPPAGTGVTEAFF
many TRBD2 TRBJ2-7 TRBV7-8 TGTGCCAGCAGCTTAATGGGACTAGCTTCCTCCTACGAGCAGTACTTC CASSLMGLASSYEQYF
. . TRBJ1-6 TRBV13 TGTGCCAGCAGCTTAGGAGACATGCCACTCGGCGCTGCCCCCCTCCACTTT CASSLGDMPLGAAPLHF
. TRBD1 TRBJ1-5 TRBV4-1 TGCGCCAGCAGCGTCCGGGACAGGGGCTCTCATCAGCCCCAGCATTTT CASSVRDRGSHQPQHF
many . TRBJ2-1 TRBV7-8 TGTGCCAGCAGCTTTCAACAGGGAATGTCCTACAATGAGCAGTTCTTC CASSFQQGMSYNEQFF
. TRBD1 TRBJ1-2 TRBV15 TGTGCCACCAGCTCAGCTTGGGACAGGGGTTATGGCTACACCTTC CATSSAWDRGYGYTF
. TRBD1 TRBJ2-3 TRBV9 TGTGCCAGCAGCGCCCGGGACAGGGGGCGTGATACGCAGTATTTT CASSARDRGRDTQYF
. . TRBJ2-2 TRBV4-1 TGCGCCAGCAGCCAAGAAGTTTTTCCGGCCCCGAACACCGGGGAGCTGTTTTTT CASSQEVFPAPNTGELFF
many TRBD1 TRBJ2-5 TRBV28 TGTGCCAGCAAGGCAGGGGGCACGGTCGGCGAGACCCAGTACTTC CASKAGGTVGETQYF
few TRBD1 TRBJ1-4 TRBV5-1 TGCGCCAGCAGCCCGACAGGGAGGGGTGAAAAACTGTTTTTT CASSPTGRGEKLFF
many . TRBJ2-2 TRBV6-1 TGTGCCAGCAGTAAATCCAGGCCTGGCACCGGGGAGCTGTTTTTT CASSKSRPGTGELFF
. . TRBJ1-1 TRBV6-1 TGTGCCAGCAGTAACAGGGAAGCGAGAACTGAAGCTTTCTTT CASSNREARTEAFF
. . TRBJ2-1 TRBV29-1 TGCAGCGTTGGGGGCGTTAGCGAAGCGGCGGGTTACAATGAGCAGTTCTTC CSVGGVSEAAGYNEQFF
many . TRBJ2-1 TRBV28 TGTGCCAGCAGTACCGGAAGGAGCCCCACCAATGAGCAGTTCTTC CASSTGRSPTNEQFF
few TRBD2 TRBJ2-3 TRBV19 TGTGCCAGTAGCCGGAGACTAGCGGGAGAACCAGATACGCAGTATTTT CASSRRLAGEPDTQYF
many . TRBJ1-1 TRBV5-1 TGCGCCAGCAGCTTGGATACAGCTAACACTGAAGCTTTCTTT CASSLDTANTEAFF
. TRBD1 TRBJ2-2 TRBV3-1 TGTGCCAGCAGCCAATCTCAACGAGGGGGCCGGACCGGGGAGCTGTTTTTT CASSQSQRGGRTGELFF
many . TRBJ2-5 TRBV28 TGTGCCAGTAAGGGGTTCTATTCCTCAGAGACCCAGTACTTC CASKGFYSSETQYF
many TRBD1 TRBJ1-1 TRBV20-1 TGCAGTGCTAGAGACCCGAGGGGGCGGACGATGAACACTGAAGCTTTCTTT CSARDPRGRTMNTEAFF
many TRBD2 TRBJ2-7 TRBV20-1 TGCAGTGCTAAGAAGCGGGAGGCCTCCTACGAGCAGTACTTC CSAKKREASYEQYF
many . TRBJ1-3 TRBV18 TGTGCCAGCTCTTTTACAGAAGTCTCTGGAAACACCATATATTTT CASSFTEVSGNTIYF
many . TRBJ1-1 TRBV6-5 TGTGCCAGCAGTTATCTGCGGAACACTGAAGCTTTCTTT CASSYLRNTEAFF
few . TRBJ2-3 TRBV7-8 TGTGCCAGCAGCTTAGAGTCCGGCCGGGGGGCATCGCAGTATTTT CASSLESGRGASQYF
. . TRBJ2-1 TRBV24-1 TGTGCCACCAGTGATACCTGGATGAGCTCCTACAATGAGCAGTTCTTC CATSDTWMSSYNEQFF
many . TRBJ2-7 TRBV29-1 TGCAGCGTCACGACTGGCTACGAGCAGTACTTC CSVTTGYEQYF
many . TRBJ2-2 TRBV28 TGTGCCAGTCGACGGGGATTGAACACCGGGGAGCTGTTTTTT CASRRGLNTGELFF
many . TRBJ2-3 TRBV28 TGTGCCAGCAGCCGGGGGTTCACAGATACGCAGTATTTT CASSRGFTDTQYF
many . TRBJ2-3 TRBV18 TGTGCCAGCTCACCACCTCCCACCACAGATACGCAGTATTTT CASSPPPTTDTQYF
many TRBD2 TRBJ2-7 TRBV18 TGTGCCAGCTCACCGGCCGGGACTAGCGCCCAGAGCTCCTACGAGCAGTACTTC CASSPAGTSAQSSYEQYF
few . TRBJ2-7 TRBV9 TGTGCCAGCAGCGTAGGGAGAGGGGGTTCCTACGAGCAGTACTTC CASSVGRGGSYEQYF
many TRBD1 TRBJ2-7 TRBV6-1 TGTGCCAGCGGTGAGACAGGGTCTGGCTCCTACGAGCAGTACTTC CASGETGSGSYEQYF
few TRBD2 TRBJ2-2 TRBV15 TGTGCCACCAATAGCGGGAGTTATAGCACCGGGGAGCTGTTTTTT CATNSGSYSTGELFF
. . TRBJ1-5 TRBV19 TGTGCCAGTAGCAATTTCGGGAGGGCCAATCAGCCCCAGCATTTT CASSNFGRANQPQHF
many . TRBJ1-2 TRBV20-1 TGCAGTGCTAGTTCAGGGCTCTATGGCTACACCTTC CSASSGLYGYTF
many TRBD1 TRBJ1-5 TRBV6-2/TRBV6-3 TGTGCCACCCGACAGGGAGCGTATAGCAATCAGCCCCAGCATTTT CATRQGAYSNQPQHF
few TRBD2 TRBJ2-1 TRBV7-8 TGTGCCAGCAGCCCTCACCCCCCTACTAGCGGGAGGGCCTACAATGAGCAGTTCTTC CASSPHPPTSGRAYNEQFF
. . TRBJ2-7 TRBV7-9 TGTGCCAGCAGTCTCGGACAGATGACCTACGAGCAGTACTTC CASSLGQMTYEQYF
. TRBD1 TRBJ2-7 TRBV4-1 TGCGCCAGCAGCCCACCTCGGCGGACAGGGGCCTACGAGCAGTACTTC CASSPPRRTGAYEQYF
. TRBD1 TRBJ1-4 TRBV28 TGTGCCAGCTTTGGACAGGGCGCTGAAAAACTGTTTTTT CASFGQGAEKLFF